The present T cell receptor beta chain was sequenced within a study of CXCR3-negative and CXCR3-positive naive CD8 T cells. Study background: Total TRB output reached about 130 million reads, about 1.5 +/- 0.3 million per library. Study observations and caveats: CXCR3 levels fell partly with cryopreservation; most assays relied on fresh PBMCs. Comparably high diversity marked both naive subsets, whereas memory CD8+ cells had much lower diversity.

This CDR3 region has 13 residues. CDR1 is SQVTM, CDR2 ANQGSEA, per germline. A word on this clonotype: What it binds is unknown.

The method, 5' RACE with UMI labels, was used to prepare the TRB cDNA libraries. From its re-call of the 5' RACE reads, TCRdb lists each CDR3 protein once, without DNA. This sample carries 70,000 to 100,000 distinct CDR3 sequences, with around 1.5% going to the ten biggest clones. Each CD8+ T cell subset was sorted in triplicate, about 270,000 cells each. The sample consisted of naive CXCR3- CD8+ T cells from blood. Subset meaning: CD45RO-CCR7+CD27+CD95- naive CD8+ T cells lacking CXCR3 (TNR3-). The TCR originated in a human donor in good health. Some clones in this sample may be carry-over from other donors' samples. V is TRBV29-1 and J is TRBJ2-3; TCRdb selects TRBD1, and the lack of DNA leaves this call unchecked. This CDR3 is CSVGQGGADTQYF.